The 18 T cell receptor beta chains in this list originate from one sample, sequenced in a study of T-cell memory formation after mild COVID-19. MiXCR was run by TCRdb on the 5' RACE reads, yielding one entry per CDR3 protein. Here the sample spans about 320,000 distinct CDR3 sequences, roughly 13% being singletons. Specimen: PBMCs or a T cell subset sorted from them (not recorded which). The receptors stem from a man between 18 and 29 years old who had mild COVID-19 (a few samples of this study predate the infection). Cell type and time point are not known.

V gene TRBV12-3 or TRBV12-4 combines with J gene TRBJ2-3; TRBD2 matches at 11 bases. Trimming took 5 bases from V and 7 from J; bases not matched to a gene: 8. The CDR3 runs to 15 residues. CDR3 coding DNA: TGTGCCAGCAGTCCAAATAGCGGGGGGGCTAATACGCAGTATTTT. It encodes CASSPNSGGANTQYF.

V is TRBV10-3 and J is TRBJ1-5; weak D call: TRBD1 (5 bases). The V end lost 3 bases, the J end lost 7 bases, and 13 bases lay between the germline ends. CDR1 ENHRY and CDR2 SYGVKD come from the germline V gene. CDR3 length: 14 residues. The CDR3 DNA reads TGTGCCATCAGTGATTCGGGGCGCGGGCAGCCCCAGCATTTT. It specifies CAISDSGRGQPQHF.

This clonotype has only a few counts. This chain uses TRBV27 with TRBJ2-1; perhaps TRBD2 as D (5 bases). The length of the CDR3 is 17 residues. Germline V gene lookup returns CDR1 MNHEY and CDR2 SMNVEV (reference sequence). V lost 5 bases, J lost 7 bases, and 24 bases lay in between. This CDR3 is CASSAEGSIEPLNEQFF. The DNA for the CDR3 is TGTGCCAGCAGTGCGGAAGGGAGCATAGAACCTCTAAATGAGCAGTTCTTC.

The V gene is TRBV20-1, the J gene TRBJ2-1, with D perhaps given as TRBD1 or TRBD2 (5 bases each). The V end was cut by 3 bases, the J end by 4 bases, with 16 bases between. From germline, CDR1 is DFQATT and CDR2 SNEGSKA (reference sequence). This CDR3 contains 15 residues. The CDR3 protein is CSASGALQDYNEQFF. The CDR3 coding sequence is TGCAGTGCTAGCGGGGCCTTGCAAGATTACAATGAGCAGTTCTTC.

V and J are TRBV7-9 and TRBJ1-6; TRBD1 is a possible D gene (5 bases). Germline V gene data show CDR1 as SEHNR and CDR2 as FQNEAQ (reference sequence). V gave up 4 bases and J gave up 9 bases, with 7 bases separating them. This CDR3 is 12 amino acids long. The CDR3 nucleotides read TGTGCCAGCAGCTGGGGCGGTTCACCCCTCCACTTT. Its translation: CASSWGGSPLHF.

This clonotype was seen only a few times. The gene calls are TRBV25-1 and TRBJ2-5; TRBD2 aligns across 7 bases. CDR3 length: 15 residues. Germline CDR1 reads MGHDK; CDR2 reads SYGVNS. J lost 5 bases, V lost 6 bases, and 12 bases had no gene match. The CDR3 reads CASRGYSRGGETQYF. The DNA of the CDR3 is TGTGCCAGCAGAGGGTATAGCCGGGGAGGGGAGACCCAGTACTTC.

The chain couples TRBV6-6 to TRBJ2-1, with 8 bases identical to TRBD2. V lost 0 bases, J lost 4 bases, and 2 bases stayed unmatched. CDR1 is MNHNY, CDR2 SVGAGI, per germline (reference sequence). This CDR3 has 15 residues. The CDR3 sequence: CASSYSTSEYNEQFF. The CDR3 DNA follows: TGTGCCAGCAGTTACTCGACTAGCGAATACAATGAGCAGTTCTTC.

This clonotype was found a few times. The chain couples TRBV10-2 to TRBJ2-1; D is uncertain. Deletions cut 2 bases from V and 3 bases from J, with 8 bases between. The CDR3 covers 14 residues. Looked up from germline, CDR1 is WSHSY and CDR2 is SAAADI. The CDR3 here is CASSEGLNYNEQFF. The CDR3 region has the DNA TGCGCCAGCAGTGAGGGGTTAAACTACAATGAGCAGTTCTTC.

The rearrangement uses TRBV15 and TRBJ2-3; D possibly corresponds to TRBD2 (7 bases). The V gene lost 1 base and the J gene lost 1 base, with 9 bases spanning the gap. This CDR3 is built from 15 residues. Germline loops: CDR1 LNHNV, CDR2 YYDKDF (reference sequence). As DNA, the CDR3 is TGTGCCACCAGCAGAGGGGGGGGGCGCACAGATACGCAGTATTTT. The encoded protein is CATSRGGGRTDTQYF.

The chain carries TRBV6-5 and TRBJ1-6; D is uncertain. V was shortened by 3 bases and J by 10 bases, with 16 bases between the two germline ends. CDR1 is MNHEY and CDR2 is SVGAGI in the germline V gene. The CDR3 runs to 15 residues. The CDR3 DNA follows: TGTGCCAGCAGTTATCAGGAAGGGCTTGTCTCACCCCTCCACTTT. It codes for CASSYQEGLVSPLHF.

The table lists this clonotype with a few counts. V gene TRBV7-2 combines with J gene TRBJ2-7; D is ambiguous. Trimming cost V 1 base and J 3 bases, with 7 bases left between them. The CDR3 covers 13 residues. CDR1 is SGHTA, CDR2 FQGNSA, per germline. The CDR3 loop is CASSLVYSYEQYV. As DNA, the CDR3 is TGTGCCAGCAGCTTAGTATACAGCTACGAGCAGTACGTC.

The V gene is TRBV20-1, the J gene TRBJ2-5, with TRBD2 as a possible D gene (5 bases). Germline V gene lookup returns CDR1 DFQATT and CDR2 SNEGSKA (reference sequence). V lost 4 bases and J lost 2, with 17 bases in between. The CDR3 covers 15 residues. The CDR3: CSAKSSGPLQETQYF. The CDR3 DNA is TGCAGTGCTAAATCGAGCGGCCCACTACAAGAGACCCAGTACTTC.

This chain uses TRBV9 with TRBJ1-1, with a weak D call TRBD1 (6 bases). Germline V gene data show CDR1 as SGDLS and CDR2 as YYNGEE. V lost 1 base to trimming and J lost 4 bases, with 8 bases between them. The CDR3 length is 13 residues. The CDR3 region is CASSVRGGTEAFF. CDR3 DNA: TGTGCCAGCAGCGTAAGGGGGGGCACTGAAGCTTTCTTT.

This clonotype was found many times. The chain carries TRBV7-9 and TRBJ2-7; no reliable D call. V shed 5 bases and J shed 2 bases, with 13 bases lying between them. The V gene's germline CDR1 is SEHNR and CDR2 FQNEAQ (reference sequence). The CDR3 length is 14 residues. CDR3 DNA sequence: TGTGCCAGCAGCCCCGCGACCTGGCCCTACGAGCAGTACGTC. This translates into CASSPATWPYEQYV.

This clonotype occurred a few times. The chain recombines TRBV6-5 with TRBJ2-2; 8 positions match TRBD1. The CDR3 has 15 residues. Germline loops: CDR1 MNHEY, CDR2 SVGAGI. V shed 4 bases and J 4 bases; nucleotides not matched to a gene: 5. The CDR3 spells CASSSYRGSTGELFF. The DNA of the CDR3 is TGTGCCAGCAGTTCCTACAGGGGGTCCACCGGGGAGCTGTTTTTT.

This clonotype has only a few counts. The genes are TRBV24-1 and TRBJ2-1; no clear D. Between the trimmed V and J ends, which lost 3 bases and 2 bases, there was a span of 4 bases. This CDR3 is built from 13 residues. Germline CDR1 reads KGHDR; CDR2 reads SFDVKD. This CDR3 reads CATSDVTYNEQFF. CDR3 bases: TGTGCCACCAGTGATGTAACCTACAATGAGCAGTTCTTC.

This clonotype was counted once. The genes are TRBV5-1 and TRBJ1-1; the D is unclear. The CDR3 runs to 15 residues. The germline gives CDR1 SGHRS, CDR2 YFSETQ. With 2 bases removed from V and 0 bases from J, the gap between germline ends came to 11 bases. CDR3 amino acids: CASSLETPMNTEAFF. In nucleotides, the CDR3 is TGCGCCAGCAGCTTAGAGACACCGATGAACACTGAAGCTTTCTTT.

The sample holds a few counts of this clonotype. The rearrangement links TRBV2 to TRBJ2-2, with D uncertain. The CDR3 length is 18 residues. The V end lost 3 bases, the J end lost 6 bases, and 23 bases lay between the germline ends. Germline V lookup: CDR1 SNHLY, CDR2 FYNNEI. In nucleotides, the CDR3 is TGTGCCAGCAGTGATCGGGCAGGACCCCCCCCTACAGCCGGGGAGCTGTTTTTT. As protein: CASSDRAGPPPTAGELFF. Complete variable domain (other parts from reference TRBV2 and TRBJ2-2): EPEVTQTPSHQVTQMGQEVILRCVPISNHLYFYWYRQILGQKVEFLVSFYNNEISEKSEIFDDQFSVERPDGSNFTLKIRSTKLEDSAMYFCASSDRAGPPPTAGELFFGEGSRLTVL.